This is a list of T cell receptor beta chains from one sample in a study of shared clonotypes between healthy human individuals. The repertoire was sequenced with immunoSEQ multiplex PCR; TCRdb's copy has only in-frame clones and lacks some. This sample has around 530,000 clones, with around three quarters found just once. The sequenced material came from PBMCs. Source of these receptors: a middle-aged woman in good health. Some clones in this sample may be carry-over from other donors' samples. CDR3s include the opening cysteine and the closing phenylalanine or tryptophan. Each record gives: D gene, CDR3 length, clone size, V gene, J gene, CDR3 protein, CDR3 DNA. D genes are given only for firm matches. For some rows the clone size is stated as once, few or many, or as a class when expanded; others skip it.

TRBD2	17	.	TRBV19	TRBJ2-1	CASSNPGSLAGYNEQFF	TGTGCCAGTAGTAACCCCGGTTCCCTAGCGGGATACAATGAGCAGTTCTTC
.	15	.	TRBV4-3	TRBJ2-7	CASSPALGSTYEQYF	TGCGCCAGCAGCCCCGCTTTGGGGAGCACCTACGAGCAGTACTTC
TRBD1	18	.	TRBV18	TRBJ1-4	CASSPREDRGLPNEKLFF	TGTGCCAGCTCACCACGAGAGGACAGGGGGCTTCCTAATGAAAAACTGTTTTTT
.	12	many	TRBV29-1	TRBJ1-1	CSVSSGRAEAFF	TGCAGCGTGAGTTCAGGGAGAGCTGAAGCTTTCTTT
.	14	few	TRBV5-4	TRBJ1-2	CASSEGTANYGYTF	TGTGCCAGCAGCGAAGGCACGGCTAACTATGGCTACACCTTC
.	15	.	TRBV28	TRBJ2-6	CASSPQGTGANVLTF	TGTGCCAGCAGTCCCCAGGGTACAGGGGCCAACGTCCTGACTTTC
.	14	.	TRBV6-1	TRBJ2-1	CASSRYQSGNEQFF	TGTGCCAGCAGTCGCTACCAATCGGGCAATGAGCAGTTCTTC
TRBD1	15	.	TRBV5-1	TRBJ2-1	CASSLKGQVNNEQFF	TGCGCCAGCAGCTTGAAGGGACAGGTAAACAATGAGCAGTTCTTC
.	15	.	TRBV7-8	TRBJ1-1	CASSLPYGGSTEAFF	TGTGCCAGCAGTTTACCATATGGGGGGAGCACTGAAGCTTTCTTT
.	14	once	TRBV25-1	TRBJ1-3	CASRPQGSGNTIYF	TGTGCCAGCCGTCCCCAGGGCTCCGGAAACACCATATATTTT
.	16	.	TRBV19	TRBJ1-2	CASSIRGQGANYGYTF	TGTGCCAGTAGTATAAGGGGCCAGGGAGCTAACTATGGCTACACCTTC
.	13	.	TRBV6-5	TRBJ1-2	CASSSYAQGGYTF	TGTGCCAGCAGTTCGTACGCCCAGGGGGGCTACACCTTC
.	17	.	TRBV2	TRBJ1-1	CASSEERGGRRNTEAFF	TGTGCCAGCAGTGAAGAACGGGGGGGCAGGCGGAACACTGAAGCTTTCTTT
TRBD1	15	many	TRBV7-2	TRBJ2-1	CASSLVGQGAREQFF	TGTGCCAGCAGCTTAGTTGGACAGGGGGCAAGGGAGCAGTTCTTC
TRBD1	16	.	TRBV4-3	TRBJ2-3	CASSLTTGGVSDTQYF	TGCGCCAGCAGCCTCACGACAGGGGGAGTATCAGATACGCAGTATTTT
.	14	few	TRBV28	TRBJ2-7	CASSLFGTRHEQYF	TGTGCCAGCAGCCTCTTTGGGACTCGCCACGAGCAGTACTTC
.	17	.	TRBV7-9	TRBJ1-1	CASSAPYVGVWDTEAFF	TGTGCCAGCAGCGCACCCTATGTGGGGGTTTGGGACACTGAAGCTTTCTTT
TRBD1	16	many	TRBV13	TRBJ2-5	CASSSHRDRGRETQYF	TGTGCCAGCAGCTCCCACCGGGACAGGGGCAGAGAGACCCAGTACTTC
.	14	many	TRBV18	TRBJ2-7	CASSPRGRFYEQYF	TGTGCCAGCTCACCACGAGGGAGGTTCTACGAGCAGTACTTC
.	14	many	TRBV5-1	TRBJ2-5	CASSLDSRQETQYF	TGCGCCAGCAGCTTGGACAGCCGCCAAGAGACCCAGTACTTC
.	16	.	TRBV7-9	TRBJ2-3	CASSSRRTASTDTQYF	TGTGCCAGCAGCTCCCGCCGGACGGCTAGCACAGATACGCAGTATTTT
.	14	.	TRBV19	TRBJ1-5	CASSISRRGQPQHF	TGTGCCAGTAGTATATCTCGCCGCGGGCAGCCCCAGCATTTT
.	15	.	TRBV27	TRBJ2-7	CASSNRDRYYYEQYF	TGTGCCAGCAGCAACCGGGACCGTTACTACTACGAGCAGTACTTC
.	12	.	TRBV29-1	TRBJ1-1	CSVGHLNTEAFF	TGCAGCGTTGGCCATTTGAACACTGAAGCTTTCTTT
TRBD1	17	many	TRBV28	TRBJ1-4	CASSYAGTATTNEKLFF	TGTGCCAGCAGTTATGCCGGGACAGCGACAACTAATGAAAAACTGTTTTTT
TRBD1	15	.	TRBV5-4	TRBJ1-2	CASSLYQGGRTVYTF	TGTGCCAGCAGCTTGTATCAGGGGGGGAGAACTGTCTACACCTTC
TRBD2	13	.	TRBV5-5	TRBJ2-7	CASSWGLAGVAHF	TGTGCCAGCAGCTGGGGACTAGCGGGAGTAGCTCACTTC
TRBD2	15	few	TRBV6-1	TRBJ2-1	CASSEAGGPQNEQFF	TGTGCCAGCAGTGAAGCGGGAGGGCCGCAGAATGAGCAGTTCTTC
TRBD2	16	.	TRBV27	TRBJ2-1	CASSSTPSGSGNEQFF	TGTGCCAGCAGTTCTACCCCTAGCGGGAGCGGCAATGAGCAGTTCTTC
.	15	.	TRBV2	TRBJ2-1	CASSDSGGAYNEQFF	TGTGCCAGCAGTGATTCCGGCGGTGCCTACAATGAGCAGTTCTTC
TRBD2	14	.	TRBV5-1	TRBJ2-5	CASRLAGVRETQYF	TGCGCCAGCAGACTAGCGGGAGTCCGGGAGACCCAGTACTTC
.	14	.	TRBV11-3	TRBJ2-5	CASSLGTVQETQYF	TGTGCCAGCAGCTTAGGGACAGTCCAAGAGACCCAGTACTTC
.	14	few	TRBV30	TRBJ2-4	CAWSVQGGKNIQYF	TGTGCCTGGAGTGTACAGGGCGGTAAAAACATTCAGTACTTC
TRBD1	14	.	TRBV6-1	TRBJ1-1	CANTPTGGLGTLFF	TGTGCCAACACCCCGACAGGGGGTTTGGGAACGCTCTTCTTT
TRBD2	17	many	TRBV5-6	TRBJ2-2	CASSLYLAGGYTGELFF	TGTGCCAGCAGCTTGTATCTAGCGGGAGGCTACACCGGGGAGCTGTTTTTT
.	12	.	TRBV30	TRBJ1-5	CAWNGPNQPQHF	TGTGCCTGGAACGGCCCCAACCAGCCCCAGCATTTT
TRBD1	14	.	TRBV10-3	TRBJ2-7	CAISARDREYEQYF	TGTGCCATCAGTGCCCGGGACAGGGAATACGAGCAGTACTTC
.	14	once	TRBV5-1	TRBJ2-7	CASTLGVRGTEQYF	TGCGCCAGCACCTTGGGGGTTAGAGGGACAGAGCAGTACTTC
.	13	.	TRBV29-1	TRBJ2-1	CSVTDSYDNEQFF	TGCAGCGTTACCGACTCATACGACAATGAGCAGTTCTTC
TRBD2	14	once	TRBV6-1	TRBJ2-2	CASSEQRGTGELFF	TGTGCCAGCAGTGAACAGCGGGGCACCGGGGAGCTGTTTTTT
TRBD2	16	.	TRBV7-9	TRBJ2-1	CASSLGRTSLYNEQFF	TGTGCCAGCAGCTTAGGAAGGACTAGTCTTTACAATGAGCAGTTCTTC
TRBD1	16	.	TRBV4-2	TRBJ2-7	CASSQDPPGQGYEQYF	TGTGCCAGCAGCCAAGATCCTCCGGGACAGGGGTACGAGCAGTACTTC